This TCR beta chain was observed in a study of T cell repertoires in aging, cancer and after chemotherapy. On the study more broadly: Patients with chronic lymphocytic leukemia were sampled before and after fludarabine- or bendamustine-based chemotherapy. Study results and limitations: Rebound thymic output was suggested by rising median generation probability during chemotherapy in each cancer cohort.

TRB rearrangements spanning V, D and J were amplified using mixed TRB-A/B primers. TCRdb redid the calling of the multiplex PCR reads with MiXCR, one entry per CDR3 protein. The sample records about 1,800 distinct CDR3 sequences, 55% to 60% being singletons. This clonotype was counted between two and nine times. What it binds is unknown. The template was genomic DNA from peripheral blood, not RNA. V was clipped by 0 bases and J by 3 bases; unmatched bases: 3. CDR1 and CDR2 (germline): SGHNT, YENEEA. The CDR3 consists of 18 residues. Sequencing was performed on blood. The chain is built from TRBV11-3 and TRBJ2-6; 12 nucleotides line up with TRBD1. The receptor was derived from a human donor with a blood cancer. In nucleotides, the CDR3 is TGTGCCAGCAGCTTAGATGGGACAGGGGGCAGTGGGGCCAACGTCCTGACTTTC. It encodes CASSLDGTGGSGANVLTF.